This T cell receptor (beta chain) emerged from a study of shared clonotypes between healthy human individuals. Regarding this clone: Its antigen is not known.

Original processing methods: Because ImmunoSEQ provided only junction sequences with no quality scores, the filtering differed. Generated by immunoSEQ multiplex PCR, the TCRdb table keeps only in-frame clones and is missing some. That table furnishes V, J and clone size, whereas the DNA furnished D and trimming. Seen here are fewer than 3 million clones, about nine tenths observed once, and the top ten hold around 0.38%. The V gene's germline CDR1 is DFQATT and CDR2 SNEGSKA (reference sequence). Trimming cost V 4 bases and J 6 bases, with 9 bases left between them. This CDR3 is built from 11 residues. Points from the study as a whole: In this cohort, only blood was sampled, and tissue repertoires likely differ.

The rearrangement joins TRBV20-1 to TRBJ1-2; the D is unclear. This TCR was sampled from a man between 18 and 29 years old in good health. Some clones in this sample may be carry-over from other donors' samples. Specimen: naive CD4+ T cells from PBMCs. Described subset: CD45RA+ positively selected. CDR3 region: CSAKSYDGYTF. CDR3 DNA: TGCAGTGCTAAATCGTACGATGGCTACACCTTC.